These T cell receptor beta chains were read from a single sample in a study of CD4+ T cells in melanoma. Data came from immunoSEQ multiplex PCR; TCRdb stores just in-frame clones and leaves some out. The repertoire holds 120,000 to 150,000 clones, with 80% to 95% as singletons. These receptors all come from a human donor with melanoma. The CDR3 runs from the conserved cysteine through the conserved F or W. The D gene is left open where the match is weak. Not all rows give a size; the values are once, few, many and, for expanded clones, a class.

>TRBV2|NA|TRBJ2-5|TRBD2
TGTGCCAGCAGTGATCGGGGGGGCGGAGAGACCCAGTACTTC
CASSDRGGGETQYF
>TRBV30|few|TRBJ1-5|NA
TGTGCCTGGAGTATCTCGGCAAATCAGCCCCAGCATTTT
CAWSISANQPQHF
>TRBV5-1|NA|TRBJ2-7|NA
TGCGCCAGCAGCTACGCCCCCGGGGGCCTCAACTACGAGCAGTACTTC
CASSYAPGGLNYEQYF
>TRBV5-1|NA|TRBJ2-7|NA
TGCGCCAGCAGCTTGGATTACAGGGAATTCGAGCAGTACTTC
CASSLDYREFEQYF
>TRBV29-1|few|TRBJ1-3|TRBD1
TGCAGCGTTGGGGGGGACAGCTCTGGAAACACCATATATTTT
CSVGGDSSGNTIYF
>TRBV5-1|NA|TRBJ2-6|NA
TGCGCCAGCAGGGAACAGTACTCTGGGGCCAACGTCCTGACTTTC
CASREQYSGANVLTF
>TRBV7-8|NA|TRBJ1-5|NA
TGTGCCAGCAGTAAGAAGGGGGATTTGATAAGCAATCAGCCCCAGCATTTT
CASSKKGDLISNQPQHF
>TRBV5-1|NA|TRBJ2-7|NA
TGCGCCAGCAGTTTTGCCCCGGGACCAATCGGTGTCTACGAGCAGTACTTC
CASSFAPGPIGVYEQYF
>TRBV5-1|NA|TRBJ2-1|TRBD2
TGCGCCAGCAGCCCCGGACTAGTTCAAGGCAATGAGCAGTTCTTC
CASSPGLVQGNEQFF
>TRBV6-1|NA|TRBJ2-2|NA
TGTGCCACCTCACAGCCCGGAGGACTAACCGGGGAGCTGTTTTTT
CATSQPGGLTGELFF
>TRBV7-9|NA|TRBJ2-2|NA
TGTGCCAGCAGCCGGACAGAGAACACCGGGGAGCTGTTTTTT
CASSRTENTGELFF
>TRBV2|NA|TRBJ1-5|NA
TGTGCCAACAGTGAGCCCCCTCCTCAGCCCCAGCATTTT
CANSEPPPQPQHF
>TRBV29-1|once|TRBJ2-5|TRBD2
TGCAGCGTTGAGGGGACTAGCGGGGCCCTGCGGAAGACCCAGTACTTC
CSVEGTSGALRKTQYF
>TRBV5-4|NA|TRBJ2-2|NA
TGTGCCAGCAGCACTACAGGGCCCGGGGAGCTGTTTTTT
CASSTTGPGELFF
>TRBV7-2|NA|TRBJ1-6|NA
TGTGCCAGCAGCCTGCATCCGAACTGGAGCTCCTATAATTCACCCCTCCACTTT
CASSLHPNWSSYNSPLHF
>TRBV5-1|NA|TRBJ1-4|NA
TGCGCCAGCAGCTCCAGGGACGCAACTAATGAAAAACTGTTTTTT
CASSSRDATNEKLFF
>TRBV11-2|NA|TRBJ2-3|TRBD2
TGTGCCAGCAGCTCCACGACTAGCGAGACAGATACGCAGTATTTT
CASSSTTSETDTQYF
>TRBV2|NA|TRBJ1-5|NA
TGTGCCAGCGTCGGCCTCCCGGGGGGTCAGCCCCAGCATTTT
CASVGLPGGQPQHF
>TRBV30|NA|TRBJ2-3|NA
TGTGCCTGGAGTGCGGGGATTGGCACAGATACGCAGTATTTT
CAWSAGIGTDTQYF
>TRBV10-1|NA|TRBJ1-1|NA
TGCGCCAGCAGTGAAAGAGGGCCAACTGAAGCTTTCTTT
CASSERGPTEAFF
>TRBV6-1|NA|TRBJ1-6|NA
TGTGCCAGCAGTGAAGTATTGGCCCTTAGGGCACCCCTCCACTTT
CASSEVLALRAPLHF
>TRBV19|NA|TRBJ1-5|NA
TGTGCCAGCCGAAAAACCGCACCCGGTCAGCCCCAGCATTTT
CASRKTAPGQPQHF
>TRBV5-4|NA|TRBJ1-2|TRBD1
TGTGCCAGCAGCCCGGACAGGGGTGAGCCACGATGGGGCTACACCTTC
CASSPDRGEPRWGYTF
>TRBV28|NA|TRBJ2-7|TRBD1
TGTGCCATCTCGATACAGGGGATCTACGAGCAGTACTTC
CAISIQGIYEQYF
>TRBV5-4|NA|TRBJ2-6|NA
TGTGCCAGCAGCTTGTTTATCGGGGGTTTTTGGAAATCTGGGGCCAACGTCCTGACTTTC
CASSLFIGGFWKSGANVLTF
>TRBV2|NA|TRBJ2-7|TRBD1
TGTGCCAGCAAGGGGGCCGGGTGGTACGAGCAGTACTTC
CASKGAGWYEQYF
>TRBV5-1|NA|TRBJ2-1|TRBD2
TGCGCCAGCAGTCTGACTAGCGGGGGCGATGAGCAGTTCTTC
CASSLTSGGDEQFF
>TRBV10-1|NA|TRBJ1-5|NA
TGCGCCAGCAGGAGGGCTCCGCCCCAGCATTTT
CASRRAPPQHF
>TRBV4-1|NA|TRBJ1-5|NA
TGCGCCAGCAGCCAAGCACGTAGCAATCAGCCCCAGCATTTT
CASSQARSNQPQHF
>TRBV6-1|once|TRBJ1-4|NA
TGTGCCAGCAGTAAAAATGAAAAACTGTTTTTT
CASSKNEKLFF
>TRBV7-9|NA|TRBJ2-7|NA
TGTGCCAGCAGCTCTACATGGGGCGAGCAGTACTTC
CASSSTWGEQYF
>TRBV19|NA|TRBJ1-1|NA
TGTGCCAGTAGTATAATGGAGAACACTGAAGCTTTCTTT
CASSIMENTEAFF
>TRBV6-5|once|TRBJ2-2|NA
TGTGCCAGCAGTTACTCGGGCGCGGGGGCCAACGGGGAGCTGTTTTTT
CASSYSGAGANGELFF
>TRBV2|NA|TRBJ1-2|NA
TGTGCCAGCAGTGCACAGGGCTTAAACTATGGCTACACCTTC
CASSAQGLNYGYTF
>TRBV15|NA|TRBJ2-1|NA
TGTGCCACCAGCCGGAAACTCCAGGGGGGTAACAATGAGCAGTTCTTC
CATSRKLQGGNNEQFF
>TRBV7-2|NA|TRBJ1-1|NA
TGTGCCAGCAGCTTAGCTGGCAGTAGGAACACTGAAGCTTTCTTT
CASSLAGSRNTEAFF